These 14 T cell receptor beta chains originate from one sample sequenced in a study of memory CD8 T cells in hepatitis C reinfection. Specified time point: pre-reinfection, 55 to 20 weeks before reinfection detection. Sorted cells were sequenced directly ex vivo without any in vitro expansion. Produced via immunoSEQ multiplex PCR; TCRdb's table is partial and in-frame only. The table includes under 60,000 clones, roughly 90% detected once. The sequenced sample consisted of naive CD8+ T cells sorted from blood. The receptors were sampled from a man between 18 and 35 years old with hepatitis C virus infection.

The chain uses TRBV11-2 and TRBJ2-7; no firm D call. This CDR3 is 11 amino acids long. The V gene's germline CDR1 is SGHAT and CDR2 FQNNGV. V was shortened by 5 bases and J by 7 bases, with 9 bases between the two germline ends. CDR3 residues: CASSLQWEQYF. The CDR3 bases are TGTGCCAGCAGCCTTCAGTGGGAGCAGTACTTC.

This clone was seen only once. The rearrangement joins TRBV6-1 to TRBJ2-5; 8 positions agree with TRBD2. Germline V gene data show CDR1 as MNHNS and CDR2 as SASEGT. This CDR3 is built from 14 residues. After removal of 2 bases from V and 5 bases from J, the junction contained 4 bases not matched to a gene. The CDR3 loop reads CASSESGGWETQYF. The CDR3 DNA sequence: TGTGCCAGCAGTGAATCGGGAGGGTGGGAGACCCAGTACTTC.

The chain combines TRBV27 with TRBJ1-5, with 7 bases aligning to TRBD1. Losses at the gene ends were 7 bases for V and 0 bases for J; bases not matched to a gene: 3. This CDR3 has 14 amino acids. From germline, CDR1 is MNHEY and CDR2 SMNVEV (reference sequence). CDR3 sequence: CASKGGLSNQPQHF. Written as DNA, the CDR3 is TGTGCCAGCAAAGGGGGCCTTAGCAATCAGCCCCAGCATTTT.

The rearrangement links TRBV5-4 to TRBJ2-2, with a weak D call TRBD2 (5 bases). This CDR3 is 18 amino acids long. Germline lookup yields CDR1 SGHNT and CDR2 YYREEE (reference sequence). Trimming stripped 3 bases from V and 1 base from J, with 19 bases between. CDR3 nucleotide sequence: TGTGCCAGCAGCTCAATCGAGACGGGGATGATGAACACCGGGGAGCTGTTTTTT. This gives the protein CASSSIETGMMNTGELFF.

The chain couples TRBV2 to TRBJ1-3; no clear D. Trimming left V 7 bases short and J 3 bases short, with 16 bases between. The CDR3 sequence is 15 residues long. The germline V gene has CDR1 SNHLY and CDR2 FYNNEI. In DNA form, the CDR3 reads TGTGCCAGCACCGCCGCGATATCCTTTGGAAACACCATATATTTT. Translating gives CASTAAISFGNTIYF.

This rearrangement joins TRBV5-4 to TRBJ2-1; D is ambiguous. The length of the CDR3 is 12 residues. The germline V and J ends were trimmed by 0 bases and 7 bases, with 5 bases remaining between them. Germline assignment: CDR1 SGHNT and CDR2 YYREEE (reference sequence). The CDR3 reads CASSLGVNEQFF. The CDR3 DNA reads as TGTGCCAGCAGCTTGGGAGTTAATGAGCAGTTCTTC. The whole variable domain, filled in from reference TRBV5-4 and TRBJ2-1, reads ETGVTQSPTHLIKTRGQQVTLRCSSQSGHNTVSWYQQALGQGPQFIFQYYREEENGRGNFPPRFSGLQFPNYSSELNVNALELDDSALYLCASSLGVNEQFFGPGTRLTVL.

CDR3 DNA sequence: TGTGCCAGTAGTGCGGGACAGGGGGTCGCCTCTGGAAACACCATATATTTT. Its translation: CASSAGQGVASGNTIYF. The chain recombines TRBV19 with TRBJ1-3, with 11 bases identical to TRBD1. The CDR3 loop spans 17 amino acids. The germline V gene encodes CDR1 LNHDA and CDR2 SQIVND (reference sequence). V gave up 5 bases and J gave up 0 bases; unmatched junction bases: 6.

CDR3 in DNA: TGTGCCAGCAGCTTGGTACTAGCGGGACAAGAGACCCAGTACTTC. Translated: CASSLVLAGQETQYF. The rearrangement uses TRBV5-4 and TRBJ2-5; 10 bases map to TRBD2. V shed 0 bases, J shed 2 bases, and the junction held 1 base outside the gene matches. The CDR3 runs 15 residues. CDR1 SGHNT and CDR2 YYREEE come from the germline V gene (reference sequence).

This chain joins TRBV11-3 and TRBJ2-1, with 7 bases fitting TRBD2. CDR1 and CDR2 (germline): SGHNT, YENEEA. The J segment lost 9 bases and the V segment lost 1 base, leaving 0 bases of the junction unmatched. This CDR3 is built from 12 residues. The CDR3 sequence: CASSLGGSEQFF. In DNA, the CDR3 is TGTGCCAGCAGCTTAGGCGGGAGTGAGCAGTTCTTC.

The gene calls are TRBV7-9 and TRBJ1-1, with 8 positions matching TRBD1. The CDR3 length is 15 residues. With 3 bases clipped from V and 1 base from J, the junction kept 4 bases outside the gene matches. Germline assignment: CDR1 SEHNR and CDR2 FQNEAQ (reference sequence). In nucleotides, the CDR3 is TGTGCCAGCAGCTTTTGGACAGGGTCGAACACTGAAGCTTTCTTT. It codes for CASSFWTGSNTEAFF.

The chain recombines TRBV10-3 with TRBJ2-2; 7 bases line up with TRBD2. CDR3 length: 13 amino acids. Trimming cost V 10 bases and J 6 bases; bases outside gene matches: 8. From germline, CDR1 is ENHRY and CDR2 SYGVKD. The CDR3 spells CATAAGDPGELFF. The CDR3 coding sequence is TGTGCCACGGCGGCGGGAGATCCCGGGGAGCTGTTTTTT.

The V call is TRBV9, the J call TRBJ2-5; possibly TRBD2 for D (6 bases). There are 18 residues in the CDR3. Per the germline V gene, CDR1 is SGDLS and CDR2 is YYNGEE. V dropped 0 bases and J dropped 5 bases, with 23 bases sitting between them. The CDR3: CASSVVAQGGYLRETQYF. The DNA of the CDR3 is TGTGCCAGCAGCGTAGTGGCCCAAGGAGGGTATCTCCGGGAGACCCAGTACTTC. The complete variable domain, with remaining parts taken from reference TRBV9 and TRBJ2-5, reads DSGVTQTPKHLITATGQRVTLRCSPRSGDLSVYWYQQSLDQGLQFLIQYYNGEERAKGNILERFSAQQFPDLHSELNLSSLELGDSALYFCASSVVAQGGYLRETQYFGPGTRLLVL.

The chain links TRBV11-2 to TRBJ2-1; a weak D match, TRBD2 (5 bases). Trimming shortened V by 3 bases and J by 4 bases, and 16 bases separated the two germline ends. There are 16 residues in the CDR3. The V gene's germline CDR1 is SGHAT and CDR2 FQNNGV. CDR3 loop: CASSFGVRNSYNEQFF. The CDR3 DNA follows: TGTGCCAGCAGCTTCGGGGTCAGAAACTCTTACAATGAGCAGTTCTTC.

Only one count was recorded for this clone. The chain is built from TRBV7-6 and TRBJ2-2; no firm D call. The CDR3 contains 13 residues. Germline assignment: CDR1 SGHVS and CDR2 FNYEAQ. Trimming left V 0 bases short and J 5 bases short, with 4 bases between. The CDR3 DNA reads as TGTGCCAGCAGCTTAGCCGGGACCGGGGAGCTGTTTTTT. Translation: CASSLAGTGELFF.